This entry is about one T cell receptor (beta chain). Its specificity is not known. These data are taken from a study of shared clonotypes between healthy human individuals. The test was conducted at deep level. Sequencing was performed with immunoSEQ multiplex PCR; in TCRdb, only in-frame clones are kept and a portion is missing. Here the sample spans some 2.3 million clones, 80% to 95% being singletons. Study outcomes and limitations: Clonotypes that were shared across a few donors made up around 5% of naive CD4 clonotypes.

The sequenced sample was naive CD4+ T cells from PBMCs. Stated subset: CD45RA+ positively selected. This clonotype was sampled from a man younger than 35 in good health. Some clones in this sample may be carry-over from other donors' samples.

For the CDR3, the DNA is TGTGCCAGCAGTTCCCCAGGGGGCGAGACCTACGAGCAGTACTTC. Translation: CASSSPGGETYEQYF. The chain is built from TRBV27 and TRBJ2-7, with 8 nucleotides matching TRBD1. CDR3 length: 15 residues. Germline loops: CDR1 MNHEY, CDR2 SMNVEV (reference sequence). V was pared by 4 bases and J by 2 bases, with 7 bases of the junction left unmatched.